This T cell receptor (beta chain) appears in the sequencing data of a study of T cells after yellow fever vaccination. For the study at large: Fractions of low cell number were prepared using SMART-Seq v4 Ultra Low Input.

Of note for this clonotype: As yet, its antigen is unknown.

General study results and limits: Most clones from primary vaccination resurfaced after the booster (around 97% CD4, approximately 87% CD8).

V gave up 6 bases and J gave up 4 bases; unmatched junction bases: 5. Germline-derived CDR1 and CDR2 are SNHLY and FYNNEI. CDR3 length: 13 residues. TCRdb reanalysed the 5' RACE reads using MiXCR and keeps one entry per CDR3 protein. The sample has hundreds of thousands of distinct CDR3 sequences, 3.6% seen once. Sequenced here: PBMCs, sampled on the day of the yellow fever booster vaccination. This clonotype was obtained from a man between 18 and 29 years old who received the YFV17D yellow fever vaccine. V gene TRBV2 combines with J gene TRBJ2-5, with 7 bases aligning to TRBD1. The CDR3 loop is CASSQDRSETQYF. The CDR3 DNA sequence: TGTGCCAGCAGCCAGGACAGGTCAGAGACCCAGTACTTC. The whole variable domain, filled in from reference TRBV2 and TRBJ2-5, reads EPEVTQTPSHQVTQMGQEVILRCVPISNHLYFYWYRQILGQKVEFLVSFYNNEISEKSEIFDDQFSVERPDGSNFTLKIRSTKLEDSAMYFCASSQDRSETQYFGPGTRLLVL.